This passage covers 19 T cell receptor beta chains from one sample sequenced in a study of siplizumab effects on memory and regulatory T cells. Generated by immunoSEQ multiplex PCR, the TCRdb table keeps only in-frame clones and is missing some. The repertoire has 92,000 or so clones, 85% to 90% of them found once; the top ten carry 15%. Sequencing used CD4+ T cells sorted from blood. Receptor source: a human donor in good health.

The chain has TRBV5-1 and TRBJ1-2; D might be TRBD1 (6 bases). CDR1 and CDR2 (germline): SGHRS, YFSETQ. Trimming stripped 6 bases from V and 7 bases from J, with 16 bases between. The CDR3 sequence is 13 residues long. The CDR3 loop reads CASKNTGSRGYTF. CDR3 bases: TGCGCCAGCAAAAATACAGGGTCACGTGGCTACACCTTC.

CDR3 nucleotide sequence: TGTGCCAGCAGTGAATATACTAGCGGGAGATTGAGTGAGCAGTTCTTC. Translated, it gives CASSEYTSGRLSEQFF. The rearrangement joins TRBV6-1 to TRBJ2-1, with 11 bases matching TRBD2. V dropped 2 bases and J dropped 9; count of bases not matched to a gene: 9. This CDR3 is built from 16 residues. Germline V gives CDR1 MNHNS, CDR2 SASEGT.

CDR3 coding DNA: TGTGCCAGCTCACCGACAGGGTACGAGCAGTACTTC. It yields the protein CASSPTGYEQYF. The chain carries TRBV18 and TRBJ2-7, with 7 bases lining up with TRBD1. The germline gives CDR1 KGHSH, CDR2 LQKENI. This CDR3 spans 12 amino acids. V was clipped by 3 bases and J by 4 bases; unmatched bases: 0.

V usage is TRBV5-1 and J usage is TRBJ2-6; D call uncertain. The CDR3 has 15 amino acids. The germline V gene encodes CDR1 SGHRS and CDR2 YFSETQ. V lost 5 bases and J 4 bases, leaving 13 bases between the germline ends. CDR3 sequence (DNA): TGCGCCAGCAGGGACCAGGTATCCGGGGCCAACGTCCTGACTTTC. Translating it yields CASRDQVSGANVLTF.

The chain carries TRBV27 and TRBJ1-4; 7 positions agree with TRBD1. The V segment lost 5 bases and the J segment 10 bases; nucleotides outside the gene matches: 7. The CDR3 is 13 residues long. Germline CDR1 reads MNHEY; CDR2 reads SMNVEV (reference sequence). The CDR3 loop reads CASSTGAERKLFF. Here the CDR3 DNA reads TGTGCCAGCAGTACAGGGGCCGAGCGAAAACTGTTTTTT.

This clone was seen a single time. The rearrangement uses TRBV15 and TRBJ2-1; 10 bases are a match to TRBD2. The CDR3 is made up of 18 amino acids. Germline V gene data show CDR1 as LNHNV and CDR2 as YYDKDF (reference sequence). V lost 5 bases and J lost 0; bases outside the gene matches: 10. The CDR3 sequence: CATSRSGRAPRSYNEQFF. As DNA, the CDR3 is TGTGCCACCAGCCGGAGCGGGAGGGCCCCCCGCTCCTACAATGAGCAGTTCTTC.

The chain links TRBV5-5 to TRBJ1-3; the D gene is possibly TRBD1 (5 bases). The germline CDR1 and CDR2 sequences are SGHKS and YYEKEE (reference sequence). V was cut by 0 bases and J by 0 bases, with 10 bases left in between. The CDR3 consists of 16 residues. The CDR3, as DNA: TGTGCCAGCAGCTTGGCCCCAGGGAACTCTGGAAACACCATATATTTT. Translation: CASSLAPGNSGNTIYF.

The rearrangement links TRBV30 to TRBJ2-1; D is unclear. The CDR3 loop spans 13 amino acids. V lost 4 bases and J lost 0, with 7 bases in between. CDR1 is GTSNPN, CDR2 SVGIG, per germline (reference sequence). The CDR3 here is CAWKAGSYNEQFF. Here the CDR3 DNA reads TGTGCCTGGAAGGCTGGCTCCTACAATGAGCAGTTCTTC.

The chain employs TRBV6-1 and TRBJ1-2, with 7 bases identical to TRBD1. Germline lookup yields CDR1 MNHNS and CDR2 SASEGT. Unmatched junction bases numbered 10, after V lost 7 bases and J lost 8 bases. The CDR3 runs to 13 residues. The CDR3 region is CASNDDRVTGYTF. CDR3 DNA: TGTGCCAGCAACGACGACAGGGTCACCGGCTACACCTTC.

V and J are TRBV18 and TRBJ1-4; 10 bases are shared with TRBD1. Germline V gene sequence: CDR1 KGHSH, CDR2 LQKENI. Unmatched junction bases numbered 8, after V lost 4 bases and J lost 6 bases. This CDR3 contains 16 residues. The CDR3 DNA is TGTGCCAGCTCACGCGGACAGGGGGAAACGTATGAAAAACTGTTTTTT. Its protein is CASSRGQGETYEKLFF.

The genes are TRBV28 and TRBJ1-6, with TRBD1 as a possible D gene (5 bases). CDR1 is MDHEN, CDR2 SYDVKM, per germline. V lost 4 bases, J lost 5 bases, and 12 bases lay in between. The CDR3 length is 15 residues. The CDR3 loop is CASSSPGTNNSPLHF. In DNA form, the CDR3 reads TGTGCCAGCAGTTCTCCTGGGACGAATAATTCACCCCTCCACTTT.

The chain uses TRBV5-4 and TRBJ2-5; weak D call: TRBD2 (6 bases). This CDR3 spans 16 amino acids. V was shortened by 0 bases and J by 5 bases, with 17 bases between the two germline ends. Germline V CDR1 and CDR2: SGHNT, YYREEE (reference sequence). CDR3 nucleotides: TGTGCCAGCAGCTTGGAGGGGCGGGCGGGATCGGAGACCCAGTACTTC. Protein: CASSLEGRAGSETQYF.

The chain combines TRBV4-1 with TRBJ2-1, with TRBD2 matching over 10 bases. The germline gives CDR1 MGHRA, CDR2 YSYEKL. This CDR3 has 18 amino acids. The V gene end was trimmed by 0 bases and the J gene end by 7 bases; junction bases not matched to a gene: 12. The CDR3 DNA sequence: TGCGCCAGCAGCCAAGAATCGGGGCTAGCGGGAGTGGGTAATGAGCAGTTCTTC. Amino acids: CASSQESGLAGVGNEQFF.

This sequence joins TRBV5-6 and TRBJ1-3; no definite D call. V shed 1 base and J shed 2 bases, with 13 bases lying between them. CDR1 is SGHDT and CDR2 is YYEEEE in the germline V gene. The CDR3 runs 16 residues. This chain's CDR3 is CASSLWQAHAGNTIYF. DNA of the CDR3: TGTGCCAGCAGCTTGTGGCAGGCCCACGCTGGAAACACCATATATTTT.

The V gene is TRBV7-2, the J gene TRBJ2-5, with D maybe TRBD1 (6 bases). Germline CDR1 SGHTA, CDR2 FQGNSA. V lost 4 bases to trimming and J lost 4 bases, with 13 bases between them. There are 14 residues in the CDR3. CDR3 residues: CASSSTGWGETQYF. The DNA for the CDR3 is TGTGCCAGCAGCTCTACAGGGTGGGGAGAGACCCAGTACTTC.

The CDR3 spells CASSSAKETQYF. The CDR3 DNA is TGTGCCAGCAGTTCCGCGAAAGAGACCCAGTACTTC. The chain recombines TRBV28 with TRBJ2-5, with D uncertain. The ends were cut back, 4 bases at V and 3 bases at J, with 6 bases in the middle. The germline CDR1 and CDR2 sequences are MDHEN and SYDVKM. CDR3 length: 12 residues.

The genes are TRBV6-1 and TRBJ1-2; a possible D gene is TRBD1 (5 bases). CDR1 is MNHNS and CDR2 is SASEGT in the germline V gene. This CDR3 region has 13 residues. Trimming removed 5 bases from V and 2 bases from J, with 9 bases in between. The CDR3 loop reads CASSRGANYGYTF. The CDR3 DNA follows: TGTGCCAGCAGTCGCGGGGCAAACTATGGCTACACCTTC.

V is TRBV19 and J is TRBJ1-1; D perhaps matches TRBD1 (6 bases). Germline V lookup: CDR1 LNHDA, CDR2 SQIVND (reference sequence). The CDR3 contains 15 residues. V was trimmed by 7 bases and J by 1 base, leaving 16 bases between them. This chain's CDR3 is CASTRTGAGNTEAFF. The CDR3 DNA sequence: TGTGCCAGTACCCGCACGGGGGCGGGGAACACTGAAGCTTTCTTT. The full variable domain, completed using reference TRBV19 and TRBJ1-1, is DGGITQSPKYLFRKEGQNVTLSCEQNLNHDAMYWYRQDPGQGLRLIYYSQIVNDFQKGDIAEGYSVSREKKESFPLTVTSAQKNPTAFYLCASTRTGAGNTEAFFGQGTRLTVV.

The chain joins TRBV19 to TRBJ2-2; D is perhaps TRBD1 (5 bases). There are 15 residues in the CDR3. Germline V gene data show CDR1 as LNHDA and CDR2 as SQIVND (reference sequence). V was pared by 2 bases and J by 4 bases, with 11 bases between. The DNA of the CDR3 is TGTGCCAGTAGTATAAGGGGCCCGGGCACCGGGGAGCTGTTTTTT. It translates to CASSIRGPGTGELFF. Together with reference TRBV19 and TRBJ2-2, the CDR3 gives the full variable domain: DGGITQSPKYLFRKEGQNVTLSCEQNLNHDAMYWYRQDPGQGLRLIYYSQIVNDFQKGDIAEGYSVSREKKESFPLTVTSAQKNPTAFYLCASSIRGPGTGELFFGEGSRLTVL.